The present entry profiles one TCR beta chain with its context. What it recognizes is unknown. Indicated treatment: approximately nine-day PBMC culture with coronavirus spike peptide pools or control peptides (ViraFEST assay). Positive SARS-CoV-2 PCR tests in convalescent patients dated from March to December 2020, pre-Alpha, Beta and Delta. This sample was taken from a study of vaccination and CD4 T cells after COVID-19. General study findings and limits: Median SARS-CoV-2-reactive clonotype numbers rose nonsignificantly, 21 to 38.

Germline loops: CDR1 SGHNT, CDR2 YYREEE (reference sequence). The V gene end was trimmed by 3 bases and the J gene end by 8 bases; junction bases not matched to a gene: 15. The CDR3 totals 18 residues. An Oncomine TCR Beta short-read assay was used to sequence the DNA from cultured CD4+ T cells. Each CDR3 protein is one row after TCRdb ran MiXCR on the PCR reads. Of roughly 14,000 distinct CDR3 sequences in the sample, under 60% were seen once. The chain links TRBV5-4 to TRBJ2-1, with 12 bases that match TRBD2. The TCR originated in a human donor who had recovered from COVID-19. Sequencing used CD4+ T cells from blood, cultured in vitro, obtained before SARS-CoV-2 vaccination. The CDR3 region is CASSSLDLGLAGGDEQFF. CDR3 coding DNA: TGTGCCAGCAGCTCCCTCGACCTGGGACTAGCGGGCGGCGATGAGCAGTTCTTC. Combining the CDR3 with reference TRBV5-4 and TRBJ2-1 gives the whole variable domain ETGVTQSPTHLIKTRGQQVTLRCSSQSGHNTVSWYQQALGQGPQFIFQYYREEENGRGNFPPRFSGLQFPNYSSELNVNALELDDSALYLCASSSLDLGLAGGDEQFFGPGTRLTVL.